Sequencing of this T cell receptor beta chain was carried out in a study of T cell responses to AZD1222 COVID-19 vaccine. Study in general: Second-dose recipients at about 4 or about 12 weeks were treated as one pooled group. Points from the study as a whole: A reported finding is that nearly half of spike-specific TCRs target unmutated variant regions. Donors were largely white British and mainly female; clonal diversity was possibly underestimated.

Concerning this clone: Its specificity is unknown.

The V segment lost 0 bases and the J segment 5 bases; nucleotides outside the gene matches: 9. This CDR3 is 16 amino acids long. Per the germline V gene, CDR1 is SGHDT and CDR2 is YYEEEE. Libraries were prepared by immunoSEQ multiplex PCR; TCRdb keeps only in-frame clonotypes and omits some of them. The sample records about 88,000 clones, about 89% being singletons. The chain has TRBV5-6 and TRBJ1-2; 8 positions agree with TRBD1. The source of this sequence is an adult in good health. The specimen was peripheral blood, collected on day 0 of AZD1222 vaccination. CDR3 in DNA: TGTGCCAGCAGCTTGGACGACAGGGGAAGGGAGTATGGCTACACCTTC. Protein sequence: CASSLDDRGREYGYTF. The complete variable domain, with remaining parts taken from reference TRBV5-6 and TRBJ1-2, reads DAGVTQSPTHLIKTRGQQVTLRCSPKSGHDTVSWYQQALGQGPQFIFQYYEEEERQRGNFPDRFSGHQFPNYSSELNVNALLLGDSALYLCASSLDDRGREYGYTFGSGTRLTVV.